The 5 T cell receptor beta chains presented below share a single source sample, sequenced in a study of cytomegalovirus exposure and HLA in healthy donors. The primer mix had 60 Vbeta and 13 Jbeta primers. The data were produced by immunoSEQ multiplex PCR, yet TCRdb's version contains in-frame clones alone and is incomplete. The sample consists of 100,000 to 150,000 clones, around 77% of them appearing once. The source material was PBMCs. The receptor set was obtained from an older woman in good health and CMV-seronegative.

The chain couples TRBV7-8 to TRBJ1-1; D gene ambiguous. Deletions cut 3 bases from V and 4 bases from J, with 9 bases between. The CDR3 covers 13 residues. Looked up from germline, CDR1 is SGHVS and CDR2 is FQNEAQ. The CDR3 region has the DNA TGTGCCAGCAGCTTGTCTGTTGTCACTGAAGCTTTCTTT. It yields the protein CASSLSVVTEAFF.

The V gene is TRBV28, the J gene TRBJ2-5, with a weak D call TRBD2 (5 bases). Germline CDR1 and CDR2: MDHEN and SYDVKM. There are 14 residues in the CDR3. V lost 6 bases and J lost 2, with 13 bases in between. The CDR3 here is CASSPRGRQETQYF. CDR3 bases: TGTGCCAGCAGCCCCCGGGGAAGGCAAGAGACCCAGTACTTC.

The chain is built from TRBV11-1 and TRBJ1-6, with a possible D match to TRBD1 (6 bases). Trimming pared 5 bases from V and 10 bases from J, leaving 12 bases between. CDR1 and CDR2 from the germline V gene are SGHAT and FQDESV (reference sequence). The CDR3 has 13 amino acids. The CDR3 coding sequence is TGTGCCAGCAGCCCGCCGAGGGGGTCACCCCTCCACTTT. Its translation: CASSPPRGSPLHF.

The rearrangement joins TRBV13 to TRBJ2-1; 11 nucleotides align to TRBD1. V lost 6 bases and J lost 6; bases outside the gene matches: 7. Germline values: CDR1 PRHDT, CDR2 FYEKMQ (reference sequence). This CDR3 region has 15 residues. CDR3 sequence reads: CASSRAGTGGNEQFF. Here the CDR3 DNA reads TGTGCCAGCAGTCGAGCCGGGACAGGGGGCAATGAGCAGTTCTTC.

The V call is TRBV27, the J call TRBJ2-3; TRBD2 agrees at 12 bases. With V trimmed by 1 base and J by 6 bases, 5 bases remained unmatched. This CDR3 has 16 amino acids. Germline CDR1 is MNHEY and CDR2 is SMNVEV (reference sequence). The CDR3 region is CASSLLTSGRGDTQYF. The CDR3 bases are TGTGCCAGCAGTTTATTGACTAGCGGGAGAGGCGATACGCAGTATTTT.